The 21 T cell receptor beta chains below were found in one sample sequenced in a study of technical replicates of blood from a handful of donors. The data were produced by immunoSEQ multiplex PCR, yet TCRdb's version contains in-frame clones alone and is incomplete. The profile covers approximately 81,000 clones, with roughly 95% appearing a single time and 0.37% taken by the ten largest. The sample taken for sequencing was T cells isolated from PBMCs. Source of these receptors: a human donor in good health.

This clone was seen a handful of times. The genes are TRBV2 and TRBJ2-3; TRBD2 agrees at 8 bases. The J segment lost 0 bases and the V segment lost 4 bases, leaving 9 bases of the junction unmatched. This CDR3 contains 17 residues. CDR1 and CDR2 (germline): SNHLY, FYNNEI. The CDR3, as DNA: TGTGCCAGCAGTGTCGAGCTAGCGGGTCGTAGCACAGATACGCAGTATTTT. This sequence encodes CASSVELAGRSTDTQYF.

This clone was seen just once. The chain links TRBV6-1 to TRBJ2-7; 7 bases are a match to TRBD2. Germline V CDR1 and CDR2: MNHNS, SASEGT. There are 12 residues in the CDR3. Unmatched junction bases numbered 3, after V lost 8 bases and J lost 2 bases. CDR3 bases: TGTGCCAGCGGGGGGGAACCCTACGAGCAGTACTTC. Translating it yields CASGGEPYEQYF.

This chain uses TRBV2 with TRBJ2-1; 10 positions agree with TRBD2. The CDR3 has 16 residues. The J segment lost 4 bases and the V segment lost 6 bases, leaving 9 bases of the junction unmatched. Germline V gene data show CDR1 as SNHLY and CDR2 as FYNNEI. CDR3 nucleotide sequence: TGTGCCAGCAGGCTCCTAAGCGGGAGGGATTACAATGAGCAGTTCTTC. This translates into CASRLLSGRDYNEQFF. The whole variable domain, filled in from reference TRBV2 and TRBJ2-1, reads EPEVTQTPSHQVTQMGQEVILRCVPISNHLYFYWYRQILGQKVEFLVSFYNNEISEKSEIFDDQFSVERPDGSNFTLKIRSTKLEDSAMYFCASRLLSGRDYNEQFFGPGTRLTVL.

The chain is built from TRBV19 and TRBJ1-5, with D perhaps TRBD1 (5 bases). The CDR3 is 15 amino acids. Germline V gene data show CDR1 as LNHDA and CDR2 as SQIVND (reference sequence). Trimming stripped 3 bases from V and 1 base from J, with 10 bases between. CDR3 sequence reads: CASSIGQRSNQPQHF. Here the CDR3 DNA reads TGTGCCAGTAGTATTGGACAAAGGAGCAATCAGCCCCAGCATTTT. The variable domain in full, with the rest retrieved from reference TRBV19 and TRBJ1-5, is DGGITQSPKYLFRKEGQNVTLSCEQNLNHDAMYWYRQDPGQGLRLIYYSQIVNDFQKGDIAEGYSVSREKKESFPLTVTSAQKNPTAFYLCASSIGQRSNQPQHFGDGTRLSIL.

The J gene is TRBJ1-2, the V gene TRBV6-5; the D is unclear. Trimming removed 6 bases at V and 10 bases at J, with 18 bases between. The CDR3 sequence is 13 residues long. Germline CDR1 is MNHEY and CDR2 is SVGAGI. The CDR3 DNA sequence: TGTGCCAGCAGCCTAGGATGGGGAGATGACTACACCTTC. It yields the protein CASSLGWGDDYTF.

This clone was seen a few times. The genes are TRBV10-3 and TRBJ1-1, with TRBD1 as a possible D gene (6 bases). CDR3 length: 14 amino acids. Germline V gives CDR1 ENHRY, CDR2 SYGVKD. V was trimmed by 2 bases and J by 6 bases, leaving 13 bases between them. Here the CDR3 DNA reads TGTGCCATCAGTGAGGGGGGCGGAGCTTCTGAAGCTTTCTTT. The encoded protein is CAISEGGGASEAFF.

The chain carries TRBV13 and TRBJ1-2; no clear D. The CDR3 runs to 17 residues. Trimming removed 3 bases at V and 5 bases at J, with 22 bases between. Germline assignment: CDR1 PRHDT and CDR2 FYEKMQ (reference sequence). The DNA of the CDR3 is TGTGCCAGCAGCTTTATGGGCGGACTCCTTCAAAATTATGGCTACACCTTC. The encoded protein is CASSFMGGLLQNYGYTF.

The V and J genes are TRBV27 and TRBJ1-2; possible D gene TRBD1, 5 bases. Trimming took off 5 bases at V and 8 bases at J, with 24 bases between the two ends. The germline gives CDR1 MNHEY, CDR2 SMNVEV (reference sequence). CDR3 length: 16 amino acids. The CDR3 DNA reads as TGTGCCAGCAGTCTGGGGCCTCGCTGGTCCAACGAGGGCTACACCTTC. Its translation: CASSLGPRWSNEGYTF.

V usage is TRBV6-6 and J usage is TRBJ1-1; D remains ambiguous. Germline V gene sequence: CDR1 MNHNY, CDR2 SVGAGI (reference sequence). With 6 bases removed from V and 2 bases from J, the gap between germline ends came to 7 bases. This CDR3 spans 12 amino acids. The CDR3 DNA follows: TGTGCCAGCAGCGTCACAAACACTGAAGCTTTCTTT. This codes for CASSVTNTEAFF.

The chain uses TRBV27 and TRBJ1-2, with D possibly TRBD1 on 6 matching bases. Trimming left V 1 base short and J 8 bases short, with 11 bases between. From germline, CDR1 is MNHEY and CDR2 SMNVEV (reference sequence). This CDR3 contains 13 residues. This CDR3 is CASSLYRDYGYTF. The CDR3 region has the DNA TGTGCCAGCAGTTTATACAGGGATTACGGCTACACCTTC.

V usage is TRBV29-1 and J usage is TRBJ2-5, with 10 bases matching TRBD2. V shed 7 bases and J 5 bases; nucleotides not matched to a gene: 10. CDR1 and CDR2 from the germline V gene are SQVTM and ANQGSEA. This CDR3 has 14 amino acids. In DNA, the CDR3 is TGCAGCGCCGGGGGACTAGCGAGGGGGGAGACCCAGTACTTC. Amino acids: CSAGGLARGETQYF.

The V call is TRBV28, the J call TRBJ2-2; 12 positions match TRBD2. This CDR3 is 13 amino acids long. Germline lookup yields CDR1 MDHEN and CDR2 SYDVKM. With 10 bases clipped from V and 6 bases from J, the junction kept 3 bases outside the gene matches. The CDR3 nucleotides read TGTGCCATCCGGACTAGCGGGGCCGGGGAGCTGTTTTTT. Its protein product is CAIRTSGAGELFF.

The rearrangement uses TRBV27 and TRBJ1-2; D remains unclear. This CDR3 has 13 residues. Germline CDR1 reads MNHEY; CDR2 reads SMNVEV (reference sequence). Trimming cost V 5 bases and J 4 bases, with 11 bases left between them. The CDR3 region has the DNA TGTGCCAGCAGTCGCGGTTCCCCCTATGGCTACACCTTC. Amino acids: CASSRGSPYGYTF.

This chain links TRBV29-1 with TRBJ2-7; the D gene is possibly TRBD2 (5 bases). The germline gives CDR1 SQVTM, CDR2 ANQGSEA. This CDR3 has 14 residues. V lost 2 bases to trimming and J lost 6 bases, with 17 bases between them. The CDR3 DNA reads TGCAGCGTTGAATTACTAGGCAGATCAGGCGAGCAGTACTTC. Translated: CSVELLGRSGEQYF.

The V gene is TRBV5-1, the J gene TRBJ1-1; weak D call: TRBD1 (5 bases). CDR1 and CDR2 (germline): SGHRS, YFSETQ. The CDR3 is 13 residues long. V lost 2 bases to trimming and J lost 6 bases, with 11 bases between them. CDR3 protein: CASSFGGVPEAFF. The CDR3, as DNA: TGCGCCAGCAGCTTCGGGGGGGTCCCTGAAGCTTTCTTT.

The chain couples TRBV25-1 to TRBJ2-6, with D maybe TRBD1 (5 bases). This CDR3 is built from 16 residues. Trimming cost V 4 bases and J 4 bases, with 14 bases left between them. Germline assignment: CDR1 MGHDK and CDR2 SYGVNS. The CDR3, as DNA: TGTGCCAGCAGTGGCTTAACAGGCTCGGGGGCCAACGTCCTGACTTTC. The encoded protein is CASSGLTGSGANVLTF.

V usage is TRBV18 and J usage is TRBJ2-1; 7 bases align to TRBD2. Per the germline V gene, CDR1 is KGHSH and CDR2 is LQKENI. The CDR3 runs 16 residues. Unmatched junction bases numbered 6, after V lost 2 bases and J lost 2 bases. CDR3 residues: CASSPKRGATYNEQFF. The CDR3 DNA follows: TGTGCCAGCTCACCAAAGCGGGGAGCTACCTACAATGAGCAGTTCTTC.

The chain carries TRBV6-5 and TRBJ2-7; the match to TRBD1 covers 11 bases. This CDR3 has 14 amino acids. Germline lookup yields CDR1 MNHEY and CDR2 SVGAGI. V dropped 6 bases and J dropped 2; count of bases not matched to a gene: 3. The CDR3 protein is CASRMGQGAYEQYF. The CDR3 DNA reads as TGTGCCAGCAGAATGGGACAGGGGGCCTACGAGCAGTACTTC.

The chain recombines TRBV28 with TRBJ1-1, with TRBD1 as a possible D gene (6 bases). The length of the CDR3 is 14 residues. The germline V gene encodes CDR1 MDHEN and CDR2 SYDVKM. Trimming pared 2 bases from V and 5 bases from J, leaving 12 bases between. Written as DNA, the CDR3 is TGTGCCAGCAGTTTACAGGGGCCGACAACTGAAGCTTTCTTT. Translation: CASSLQGPTTEAFF.

The CDR3 loop is CASSETGTTSSYEQYF. As DNA, the CDR3 is TGTGCCAGCAGTGAAACCGGGACAACGAGCTCCTACGAGCAGTACTTC. The gene calls are TRBV6-1 and TRBJ2-7, with TRBD1 as a possible D gene (6 bases). The CDR3 consists of 16 residues. Trimming pared 2 bases from V and 0 bases from J, leaving 14 bases between. CDR1 is MNHNS and CDR2 is SASEGT in the germline V gene.

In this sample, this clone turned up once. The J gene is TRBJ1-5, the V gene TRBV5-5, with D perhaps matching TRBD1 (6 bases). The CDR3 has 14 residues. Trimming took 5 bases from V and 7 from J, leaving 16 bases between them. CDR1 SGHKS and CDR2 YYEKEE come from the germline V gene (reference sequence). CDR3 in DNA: TGTGCCAGCAGGGCGGGGGGGCAGGGACAGCCCCAGCATTTT. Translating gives CASRAGGQGQPQHF.